Listed below are T cell receptor beta chains from one sample, sequenced in a study of T cell responses to AZD1222 COVID-19 vaccine. Clones were sequenced by immunoSEQ multiplex PCR, and TCRdb holds only the in-frame ones, with some missing. Among under 200,000 clones listed, 70% to 90% were seen once. This specimen consisted of peripheral blood, obtained 28 days after the second AZD1222 dose. These receptors were collected from an adult who received the AZD1222 COVID-19 vaccine. The CDR3 runs from the conserved cysteine through the conserved F or W. The order of the fields is D gene, clone size, CDR3 length, V gene, J gene, CDR3 DNA, CDR3 protein. A D gene is named only where the DNA matches it firmly. Rows give clone size only sometimes, using once, few, many, or a class for an expanded clone.

-	-	12	TRBV7-9	TRBJ1-2	TGTGCCAGCAGCCCCGACGTGGGTGACTACACCTTC	CASSPDVGDYTF
TRBD1	-	16	TRBV19	TRBJ2-3	TGTGCCAGTAGCCTAGGACAGGTCCCTAGCACAGATACGCAGTATTTT	CASSLGQVPSTDTQYF
-	-	15	TRBV7-2	TRBJ1-4	TGTGCCAGCAGCGCCCGACAGGCAACTAATGAAAAACTGTTTTTT	CASSARQATNEKLFF
-	-	12	TRBV12-3/TRBV12-4	TRBJ2-3	TGTGCCAGCAAATGGGGCACAGATACGCAGTATTTT	CASKWGTDTQYF
-	few	15	TRBV20-1	TRBJ2-4	TGCAGTGCTAGTGGGGGCTTTGAGGCCAAAAACATTCAGTACTTC	CSASGGFEAKNIQYF
-	-	14	TRBV5-6	TRBJ2-7	TGTGCCAGCAGCCGGCCGGGGCCATACTACGAGCAGTACTTC	CASSRPGPYYEQYF
-	-	15	TRBV5-1	TRBJ2-3	TGCGCCAGCAAACCTAGCGCCACTAGCACAGATACGCAGTATTTT	CASKPSATSTDTQYF
TRBD1	-	15	TRBV24-1	TRBJ2-5	TGTGCCACCAGTGACTGGGACAGGGGGCGAGAGACCCAGTACTTC	CATSDWDRGRETQYF
-	-	14	TRBV28	TRBJ1-5	TGTGCCAGCAATCCTAGGGGGGCGGTTCAGCCCCAGCATTTT	CASNPRGAVQPQHF
-	-	14	TRBV6-5	TRBJ1-2	TGTGCCAGCACAACTCGGAAGATCGCCTATGGCTACACCTTC	CASTTRKIAYGYTF
TRBD1	once	18	TRBV2	TRBJ1-5	TGTGCCAGCAAGCCCCGGACAGGGGTGACTTATAGCAATCAGCCCCAGCATTTT	CASKPRTGVTYSNQPQHF
TRBD2	-	15	TRBV3-1/TRBV3-2	TRBJ2-1	TGTGCCAGCAGCCAGGCGGGAGTAACCTACAATGAGCAGTTCTTC	CASSQAGVTYNEQFF
-	once	12	TRBV15	TRBJ2-3	TGTGCCACCAGCGCGGATTCAGATACGCAGTATTTT	CATSADSDTQYF
TRBD1	-	14	TRBV19	TRBJ1-5	TGTGCCAGTAGTTTGGGACAGGGAAGTCAGCCCCAGCATTTT	CASSLGQGSQPQHF
-	-	13	TRBV15	TRBJ2-1	TGTGCCACCAGCAGAGATCAATTCAATGAGCAGTTCTTC	CATSRDQFNEQFF
-	-	14	TRBV6-5	TRBJ2-2	TGTGCCAGCATCTTCTTTAGGGGCACCGGGGAGCTGTTTTTT	CASIFFRGTGELFF
-	-	13	TRBV6-5	TRBJ1-5	TGTGCCAGCCGAAGGGGCCCGAATCAGCCCCAGCATTTT	CASRRGPNQPQHF
TRBD2	-	15	TRBV20-1	TRBJ2-7	TGCAGTGCTAGTGGACTAGCGGGACGGGGTGGCGAGCAGTACTTC	CSASGLAGRGGEQYF
TRBD1	-	16	TRBV7-3	TRBJ2-2	TGTGCCAGCAGCCGACCGGGACAGGGTAACACCGGGGAGCTGTTTTTT	CASSRPGQGNTGELFF
-	once	16	TRBV6-1	TRBJ2-2	TGTGCCAGCAGTGATACTGAGGCGGCTGGCACCGGGGAGCTGTTTTTT	CASSDTEAAGTGELFF
-	-	15	TRBV6-5	TRBJ1-5	TGTGCCAGCAGTTACTCAAGGCAGGTGGATCAGCCCCAGCATTTT	CASSYSRQVDQPQHF
TRBD1	-	14	TRBV14	TRBJ2-7	TGTGCCAGCAGCCAACGGACAGGGGGCTGGGAGCAGTACTTC	CASSQRTGGWEQYF
-	-	14	TRBV11-3	TRBJ2-3	TGTGCCAGCAGCTTATCGGGAGCCACAGATACGCAGTATTTT	CASSLSGATDTQYF
TRBD1	-	12	TRBV30	TRBJ1-1	TGTGCCTGGAGGCGAGGGACAGCTGAAGCTTTCTTT	CAWRRGTAEAFF
-	-	12	TRBV28	TRBJ2-7	TGTGCCAGCAGTCTGGTTGGATACGAGCAGTACTTC	CASSLVGYEQYF
TRBD2	-	18	TRBV7-2	TRBJ2-1	TGTGCCAGCAGCACCCCCCGGACTAGCGGAACCTCCTACAATGAGCAGTTCTTC	CASSTPRTSGTSYNEQFF
TRBD2	-	14	TRBV28	TRBJ2-2	TGTGCCAGCAGACGGGACTACATCACCGGGGAGCTGTTTTTT	CASRRDYITGELFF
TRBD1	-	17	TRBV4-3	TRBJ1-4	TGCGCCAGCAGCCAAGATCCTACGGGACAGGGAAATGAAAAACTGTTTTTT	CASSQDPTGQGNEKLFF
-	few	15	TRBV5-1	TRBJ2-7	TGCGCCAGCAGCCCTGGAGACGCCGTCTCCTACGAGCAGTACTTC	CASSPGDAVSYEQYF
-	once	13	TRBV27	TRBJ2-2	TGTGCCAGCAGTTCCGCGAACACCGGGGAGCTGTTTTTT	CASSSANTGELFF
-	-	13	TRBV6-5	TRBJ2-7	TGTGCCAGCAGTCCAAATGACTTCTACGAGCAGTACTTC	CASSPNDFYEQYF
TRBD1	-	15	TRBV24-1	TRBJ2-7	TGTGCCACCAGTGACCGAGACAGGGTAATTTACGAGCAGTACTTC	CATSDRDRVIYEQYF
-	-	13	TRBV6-6	TRBJ1-2	TGTGCCAGCATCCCATCGGGCGGCTATGGCTACACCTTC	CASIPSGGYGYTF
TRBD1	-	16	TRBV6-1	TRBJ2-5	TGTGCCAGCAGTGATATGTACCGGGACAGGGCAGAGACCCAGTACTTC	CASSDMYRDRAETQYF
TRBD1	once	13	TRBV19	TRBJ1-6	TGTGCCACCCATGCCAGGGGGCGTTCACCCCTCCACTTT	CATHARGRSPLHF
-	-	15	TRBV6-2/TRBV6-3	TRBJ2-2	TGTGCCAGCAGCCGGTGGGTCTCGAACACCGGGGAGCTGTTTTTT	CASSRWVSNTGELFF
-	-	11	TRBV5-5	TRBJ2-7	TGTGCCAGCAGCTTGGGGGGCGAGCAGTACTTC	CASSLGGEQYF
TRBD1	-	15	TRBV6-2/TRBV6-3	TRBJ2-7	TGTGCCAGCAGTTCCTCGGACAGGTTTCCCTACGAGCAGTACTTC	CASSSSDRFPYEQYF
-	-	13	TRBV7-3	TRBJ1-1	TGTGCCAGCAGCTTTTCTGTGAACACTGAAGCTTTCTTT	CASSFSVNTEAFF
TRBD2	once	15	TRBV28	TRBJ2-5	TGTGCCAGCAGTTACCCCAGCGGGGGTCCTGGGACCCAGTACTTC	CASSYPSGGPGTQYF
TRBD2	once	16	TRBV11-3	TRBJ2-3	TGTGCCAGCAGCTTCGGGACTAGCTCCGTAACAGATACGCAGTATTTT	CASSFGTSSVTDTQYF
TRBD2	few	15	TRBV7-2	TRBJ2-1	TGTGCCAGCAGCCAACTCCGCGGGAGTAGCAATGAGCAGTTCTTC	CASSQLRGSSNEQFF
-	few	13	TRBV7-2	TRBJ2-7	TGTGCCAGCAGCACCAGGGGGGGCCTCGAGCAGTACTTC	CASSTRGGLEQYF
TRBD2	-	15	TRBV9	TRBJ2-3	TGTGCCAGCAGCACCCTAGCGGGAGGGAAGGATACGCAGTATTTT	CASSTLAGGKDTQYF
-	once	14	TRBV19	TRBJ1-5	TGTGCCAGTAGCCTTGCAGGGAGCAATCAGCCCCAGCATTTT	CASSLAGSNQPQHF
-	-	13	TRBV11-2	TRBJ2-7	TGTGCCAGCAGCTTCATACAGGTTGGCGAGCAGTACTTC	CASSFIQVGEQYF
-	-	15	TRBV9	TRBJ2-1	TGTGCCAGCAGCGTAGAGAGTAACAACTACAATGAGCAGTTCTTC	CASSVESNNYNEQFF